These 15 T cell receptor beta chains share one sample of origin, sequenced in a study of blood T cell repertoires in COVID-19. Sequenced by immunoSEQ multiplex PCR; TCRdb stores in-frame clones only, minus some. Seen here are 250,000 to 400,000 clones, roughly 91% observed once, and the top ten hold 1%. Specimen: peripheral blood. The receptors stem from a man in his forties or fifties with active or convalescent COVID-19.

This clone has only one observation. CDR3 DNA sequence: TGTGCCAGCAGCAGACAGGGAGATAATTCACCCCTCCACTTT. It codes for CASSRQGDNSPLHF. The genes are TRBV2 and TRBJ1-6; TRBD1 matches at 7 bases. The V and J ends lost 6 bases and 5 bases, in that order; junction bases with no gene match: 4. The germline V gene has CDR1 SNHLY and CDR2 FYNNEI. This CDR3 spans 14 amino acids. The full variable domain, in which reference TRBV2 and TRBJ1-6 provide the parts outside the CDR3, is EPEVTQTPSHQVTQMGQEVILRCVPISNHLYFYWYRQILGQKVEFLVSFYNNEISEKSEIFDDQFSVERPDGSNFTLKIRSTKLEDSAMYFCASSRQGDNSPLHFGNGTRLTVT.

The V and J genes are TRBV5-1 and TRBJ2-7; 9 bases align to TRBD2. Looked up from germline, CDR1 is SGHRS and CDR2 is YFSETQ. The CDR3 is 18 amino acids. V was clipped by 0 bases and J by 0 bases; unmatched bases: 10. The CDR3 DNA reads as TGCGCCAGCAGCTTGGATGGACTAGCGTATACCAGCTCCTACGAGCAGTACTTC. Its protein product is CASSLDGLAYTSSYEQYF.

The chain uses TRBV27 and TRBJ1-5; 8 nucleotides agree with TRBD1. With V trimmed by 6 bases and J by 2 bases, 6 bases remained unmatched. The length of the CDR3 is 15 residues. From germline, CDR1 is MNHEY and CDR2 SMNVEV (reference sequence). CDR3: CASRVRGLGNQPQHF. CDR3 DNA sequence: TGTGCCAGCAGGGTCAGGGGGCTTGGCAATCAGCCCCAGCATTTT.

This rearrangement joins TRBV7-9 to TRBJ1-1; D might be TRBD1 (5 bases). V was trimmed by 1 base and J by 3 bases, leaving 9 bases between them. The length of the CDR3 is 14 residues. Germline V CDR1 and CDR2: SEHNR, FQNEAQ (reference sequence). CDR3 loop: CASSLGGVHTEAFF. The CDR3 nucleotides are TGTGCCAGCAGCTTAGGGGGCGTCCACACTGAAGCTTTCTTT.

V usage is TRBV10-3 and J usage is TRBJ2-2; 11 positions match TRBD1. The germline gives CDR1 ENHRY, CDR2 SYGVKD. The CDR3 consists of 16 residues. Trimming at V came to 4 bases and at J to 0 bases, leaving 1 base not matched to a gene. DNA for the CDR3: TGTGCCATCAGTGGGGGACAGGGGGCGAACACCGGGGAGCTGTTTTTT. Its protein is CAISGGQGANTGELFF.

This clone has only one observation. V usage is TRBV19 and J usage is TRBJ2-3; D unclear. Germline CDR1 LNHDA, CDR2 SQIVND (reference sequence). V lost 2 bases to trimming and J lost 5 bases, with 14 bases between them. The CDR3 is 15 amino acids. CDR3 in amino acids: CASSISLQALDTQYF. DNA of the CDR3: TGTGCCAGTAGTATATCGCTCCAGGCGTTAGATACGCAGTATTTT. The whole variable domain, remainder taken from reference TRBV19 and TRBJ2-3, is DGGITQSPKYLFRKEGQNVTLSCEQNLNHDAMYWYRQDPGQGLRLIYYSQIVNDFQKGDIAEGYSVSREKKESFPLTVTSAQKNPTAFYLCASSISLQALDTQYFGPGTRLTVL.

The CDR3 loop is CASSKSGGAMGEQYF. Here the CDR3 DNA reads TGTGCCAGCAGCAAGAGCGGGGGGGCGATGGGCGAGCAGTACTTC. This chain joins TRBV7-2 and TRBJ2-7; the match to TRBD2 covers 10 bases. The V segment lost 5 bases and the J segment 6 bases; nucleotides outside the gene matches: 10. The CDR3 extends over 15 amino acids. Germline V lookup: CDR1 SGHTA, CDR2 FQGNSA. Together with reference TRBV7-2 and TRBJ2-7, the CDR3 gives the full variable domain: GAGVSQSPSNKVTEKGKDVELRCDPISGHTALYWYRQSLGQGLEFLIYFQGNSAPDKSGLPSDRFSAERTGGSVSTLTIQRTQQEDSAVYLCASSKSGGAMGEQYFGPGTRLTVT.

The CDR3 coding sequence is TGTGCCAGTAGTATAGCGCCTAGCGGCTACAATGAGCAGTTCTTC. Translated: CASSIAPSGYNEQFF. V is TRBV19 and J is TRBJ2-1; 7 bases line up with TRBD2. The CDR3 sequence is 15 residues long. Trimming cost V 1 base and J 3 bases; bases outside gene matches: 3. Looked up from germline, CDR1 is LNHDA and CDR2 is SQIVND (reference sequence).

As regards this clone: Other DNA sequences from this sample encode an identical CDR3 as well. As DNA, the CDR3 is TGTGCCAGCAGTCTTGACAGGGGTGACGAGCAGTACTTC. It yields the protein CASSLDRGDEQYF. This chain connects TRBV12-3 or TRBV12-4 to TRBJ2-7, with TRBD1 matching over 8 bases. The CDR3 has 13 residues. Trimming at V came to 5 bases and at J to 5 bases, leaving 5 bases not matched to a gene.

CDR3 sequence: CASSPRTLPNNEKLFF. CDR3 bases: TGTGCCAGCAGTCCGCGGACACTTCCAAATAATGAAAAACTGTTTTTT. The chain is built from TRBV28 and TRBJ1-4; a possible D gene is TRBD1 (5 bases). Trimming cost V 5 bases and J 4 bases, with 17 bases left between them. Germline V gives CDR1 MDHEN, CDR2 SYDVKM. The CDR3 runs 16 residues. Full variable domain (outside the CDR3, taken from reference TRBV28 and TRBJ1-4): DVKVTQSSRYLVKRTGEKVFLECVQDMDHENMFWYRQDPGLGLRLIYFSYDVKMKEKGDIPEGYSVSREKKERFSLILESASTNQTSMYLCASSPRTLPNNEKLFFGSGTQLSVL.

CDR3 DNA sequence: TGTGCCATCAGTGCAACTACGGATACAGATACGCAGTATTTT. It translates to CAISATTDTDTQYF. V usage is TRBV10-3 and J usage is TRBJ2-3; unclear D gene. This CDR3 is 14 amino acids long. Germline loops: CDR1 ENHRY, CDR2 SYGVKD. V lost 4 bases, J lost 3 bases, and 11 bases lay in between.

The rearrangement links TRBV7-2 to TRBJ2-5, with 8 bases fitting TRBD2. Germline CDR1 and CDR2: SGHTA and FQGNSA. CDR3 size: 14 residues. With 2 bases clipped from V and 6 bases from J, the junction kept 5 bases outside the gene matches. The CDR3 loop is CASSLLGGGKTQYF. The CDR3 DNA sequence: TGTGCCAGCAGCTTACTCGGGGGGGGGAAGACCCAGTACTTC.

The chain has TRBV5-1 and TRBJ2-5; D gene ambiguous. The CDR3 has 14 amino acids. Trimming took 1 base from V and 4 from J, leaving 11 bases between them. Germline lookup yields CDR1 SGHRS and CDR2 YFSETQ. The CDR3 region has the DNA TGCGCCAGCAGCTTGATCACAGTAGGAGAGACCCAGTACTTC. Amino acids: CASSLITVGETQYF.

This rearrangement joins TRBV15 to TRBJ2-7; TRBD2 is a possible D gene (6 bases). The CDR3 has 15 amino acids. V was shortened by 0 bases and J by 4 bases, with 13 bases between the two germline ends. Germline CDR1 LNHNV, CDR2 YYDKDF (reference sequence). CDR3 protein: CATSREVGGQYEQYF. In DNA form, the CDR3 reads TGTGCCACCAGCAGAGAGGTAGGAGGGCAGTACGAGCAGTACTTC.

The chain couples TRBV4-3 to TRBJ2-3, with TRBD2 matching 8 bases. After removal of 4 bases from V and 2 bases from J, the junction contained 14 bases not matched to a gene. This CDR3 comprises 18 residues. Germline V gene sequence: CDR1 LGHNA, CDR2 YSLEER. The CDR3 protein is CASSLSVPSGGPTDTQYF. The CDR3 nucleotides read TGCGCCAGCAGCCTCTCGGTCCCAAGCGGGGGACCCACAGATACGCAGTATTTT.